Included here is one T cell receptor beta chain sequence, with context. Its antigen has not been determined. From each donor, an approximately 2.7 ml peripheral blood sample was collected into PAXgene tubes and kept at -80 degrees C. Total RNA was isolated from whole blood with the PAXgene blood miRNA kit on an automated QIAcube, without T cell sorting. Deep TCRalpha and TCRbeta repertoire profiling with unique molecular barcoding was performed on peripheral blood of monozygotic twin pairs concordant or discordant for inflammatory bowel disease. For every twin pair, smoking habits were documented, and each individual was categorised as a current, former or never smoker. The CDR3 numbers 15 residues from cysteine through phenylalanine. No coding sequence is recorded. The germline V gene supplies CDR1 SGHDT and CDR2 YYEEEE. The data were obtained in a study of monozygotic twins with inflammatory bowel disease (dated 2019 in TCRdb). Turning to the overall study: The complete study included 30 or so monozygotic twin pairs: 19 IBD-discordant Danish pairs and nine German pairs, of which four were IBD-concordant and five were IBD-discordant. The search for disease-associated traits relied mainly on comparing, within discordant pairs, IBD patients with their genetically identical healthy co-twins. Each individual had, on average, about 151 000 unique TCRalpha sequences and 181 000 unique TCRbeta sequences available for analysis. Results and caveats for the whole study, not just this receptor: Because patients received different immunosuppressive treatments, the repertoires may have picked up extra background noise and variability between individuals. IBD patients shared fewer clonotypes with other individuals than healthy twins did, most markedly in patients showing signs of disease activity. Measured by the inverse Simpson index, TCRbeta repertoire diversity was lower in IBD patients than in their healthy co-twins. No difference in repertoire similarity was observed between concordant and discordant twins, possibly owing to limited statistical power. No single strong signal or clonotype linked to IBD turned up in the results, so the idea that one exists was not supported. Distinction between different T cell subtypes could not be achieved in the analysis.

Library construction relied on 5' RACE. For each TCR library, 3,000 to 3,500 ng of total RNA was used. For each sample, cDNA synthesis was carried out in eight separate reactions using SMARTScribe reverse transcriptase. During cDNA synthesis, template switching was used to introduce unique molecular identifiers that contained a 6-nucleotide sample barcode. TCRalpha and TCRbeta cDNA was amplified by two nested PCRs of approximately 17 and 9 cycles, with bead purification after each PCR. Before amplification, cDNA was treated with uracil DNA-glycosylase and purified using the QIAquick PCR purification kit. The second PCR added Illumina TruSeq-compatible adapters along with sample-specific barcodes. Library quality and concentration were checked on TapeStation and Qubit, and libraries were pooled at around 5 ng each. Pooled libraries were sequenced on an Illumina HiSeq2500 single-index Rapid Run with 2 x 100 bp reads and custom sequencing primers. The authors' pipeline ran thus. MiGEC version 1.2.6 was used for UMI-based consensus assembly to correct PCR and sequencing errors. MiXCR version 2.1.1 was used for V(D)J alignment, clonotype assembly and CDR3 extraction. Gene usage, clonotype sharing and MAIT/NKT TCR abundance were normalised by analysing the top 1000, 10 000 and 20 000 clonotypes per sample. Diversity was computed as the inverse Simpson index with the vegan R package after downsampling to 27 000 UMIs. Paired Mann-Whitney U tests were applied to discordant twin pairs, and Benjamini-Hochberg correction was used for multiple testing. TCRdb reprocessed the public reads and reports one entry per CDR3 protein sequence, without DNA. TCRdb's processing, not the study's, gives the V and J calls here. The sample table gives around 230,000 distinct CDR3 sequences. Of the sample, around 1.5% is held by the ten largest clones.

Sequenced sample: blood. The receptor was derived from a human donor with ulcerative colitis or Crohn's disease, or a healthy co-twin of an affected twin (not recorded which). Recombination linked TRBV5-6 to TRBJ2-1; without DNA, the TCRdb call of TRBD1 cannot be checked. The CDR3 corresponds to CASSLGGVAYNEQFF.